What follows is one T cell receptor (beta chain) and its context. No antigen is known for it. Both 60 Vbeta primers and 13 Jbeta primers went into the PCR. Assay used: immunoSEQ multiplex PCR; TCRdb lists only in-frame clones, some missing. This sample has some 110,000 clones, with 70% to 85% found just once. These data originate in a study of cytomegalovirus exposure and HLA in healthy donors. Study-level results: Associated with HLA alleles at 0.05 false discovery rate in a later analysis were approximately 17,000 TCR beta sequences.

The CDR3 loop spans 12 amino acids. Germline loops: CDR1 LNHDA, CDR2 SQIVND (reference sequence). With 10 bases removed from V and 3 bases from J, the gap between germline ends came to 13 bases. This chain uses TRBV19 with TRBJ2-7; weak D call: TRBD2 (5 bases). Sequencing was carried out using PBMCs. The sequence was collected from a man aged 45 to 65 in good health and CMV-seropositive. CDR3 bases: TGTGCCACTGGAACCGGGGACTACGAGCAGTACTTC. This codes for CATGTGDYEQYF.